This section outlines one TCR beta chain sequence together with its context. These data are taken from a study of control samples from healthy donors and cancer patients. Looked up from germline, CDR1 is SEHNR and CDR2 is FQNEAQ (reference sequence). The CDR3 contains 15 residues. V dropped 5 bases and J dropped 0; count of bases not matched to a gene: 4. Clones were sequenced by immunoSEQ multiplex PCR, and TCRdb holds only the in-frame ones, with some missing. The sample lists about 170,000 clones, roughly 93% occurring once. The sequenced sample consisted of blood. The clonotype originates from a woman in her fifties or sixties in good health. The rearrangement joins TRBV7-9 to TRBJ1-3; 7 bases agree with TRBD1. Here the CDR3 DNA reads TGTGCCAGCAGCCCGGGACAGTACTCTGGAAACACCATATATTTT. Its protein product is CASSPGQYSGNTIYF.